This T cell receptor (beta chain) is drawn from a study of neurological immune-mediated disorders. Study information: Of the multiple sclerosis patients, roughly 35 in total, some 30 were relapsing-remitting and 3 were secondary progressive. Study results and caveats: Private repertoires in all groups were suggested, as expanded clones shared no CDR3 amino acid sequences across subjects.

At least ten counts were recorded for this clonotype. Its antigen is currently unknown. Template-switch 5'RACE cDNA synthesis added a 10-nucleotide unique molecular identifier. TCRdb analysed the 5' RACE reads with MiXCR anew, one entry per CDR3 protein. Counted here are about 62,000 distinct CDR3 sequences, 3.5% to 4.5% occurring once; the ten biggest clones make up roughly 2%. The unsorted libraries were prepared from 2 million PBMCs (stored at -80 C). Trimming shortened V by 3 bases and J by 0 bases, and 8 bases separated the two germline ends. Germline V gene sequence: CDR1 SGHTA, CDR2 FQGNSA. This CDR3 spans 14 amino acids.

J is TRBJ2-5 and V is TRBV7-2; TRBD2 might be the D (5 bases). The sequenced sample was PBMCs. The sequence was obtained from a woman between 50 and 59 years old with multiple sclerosis. In nucleotides, the CDR3 is TGTGCCAGCAGCTTCCAGACTAACCAAGAGACCCAGTACTTC. It is translated as CASSFQTNQETQYF.